Listed below are T cell receptor beta chains from one sample, sequenced in a study of blood T cell repertoires in COVID-19. TCRdb keeps only in-frame clones here, not all; method: immunoSEQ multiplex PCR. The sample contains under 200,000 clones, roughly 83% of which appear only once. Material for sequencing was peripheral blood. These receptors were collected from a human donor in a cohort sampled during active COVID-19. The CDR3 runs from the conserved cysteine through the conserved F or W. Each record gives: V gene, D gene, clone size, J gene, CDR3 DNA, CDR3 protein. D genes are given only for firm matches. Clone size, where shown, is once, few, many, or a class for clones that have expanded.

v_gene: TRBV9
d_gene: TRBD2
abundance: NA
j_gene: TRBJ2-3
CDR3nt: TGTGCCAGCAGCGGCGCGGGAGTAGGCACAGATACGCAGTATTTT
CDR3aa: CASSGAGVGTDTQYF

v_gene: TRBV28
d_gene: NA
abundance: once
j_gene: TRBJ2-6
CDR3nt: TGTGCCAGCACCCTGGCGGTGGCGGGGACTGGGGCCAACGTCCTGACTTTC
CDR3aa: CASTLAVAGTGANVLTF

v_gene: TRBV7-3
d_gene: NA
abundance: NA
j_gene: TRBJ2-2
CDR3nt: TGTGCCAGCAGCCCCTTCGGGACCGGGGAGCTGTTTTTT
CDR3aa: CASSPFGTGELFF

v_gene: TRBV5-1
d_gene: NA
abundance: NA
j_gene: TRBJ2-5
CDR3nt: TGCGCCAGCAGCTTAGGGCAGGGGAGATGGAGGTACTTC
CDR3aa: CASSLGQGRWRYF

v_gene: TRBV27
d_gene: NA
abundance: NA
j_gene: TRBJ2-7
CDR3nt: TGTGCCAGCAGGGTTGGGGGGGCCACCTACGAGCAGTACTTC
CDR3aa: CASRVGGATYEQYF

v_gene: TRBV28
d_gene: TRBD2
abundance: NA
j_gene: TRBJ2-7
CDR3nt: TGTGCCAGCCGGGGGGGGAAGGGCGAGCAGTACTTC
CDR3aa: CASRGGKGEQYF

v_gene: TRBV5-4
d_gene: NA
abundance: NA
j_gene: TRBJ2-7
CDR3nt: TGTGCCAGCAGCTTGGTCGGCGAGCAGTACTTC
CDR3aa: CASSLVGEQYF

v_gene: TRBV6-1
d_gene: TRBD2
abundance: NA
j_gene: TRBJ2-1
CDR3nt: TGTGCCAGCAGTGAAGCGGAGCGAGCGGGGGGCCGATACAATGAGCAGTTCTTC
CDR3aa: CASSEAERAGGRYNEQFF

v_gene: TRBV10-2
d_gene: TRBD1
abundance: NA
j_gene: TRBJ1-2
CDR3nt: TGCGCCTCCAGCATTTCGACAGGGGCCCAACCTAACTATGGCTACACCTTC
CDR3aa: CASSISTGAQPNYGYTF

v_gene: TRBV7-6
d_gene: NA
abundance: NA
j_gene: TRBJ2-7
CDR3nt: TGTGCCAGCAGCCCCCCCTTGGAGCGGAACCCCTACGAGCAGTACTTC
CDR3aa: CASSPPLERNPYEQYF

v_gene: TRBV6-6
d_gene: NA
abundance: few
j_gene: TRBJ2-1
CDR3nt: TGTGCCAGCAGTCTGGAGGGAGGGCGGCAGGGGTACAATGAGCAGTTCTTC
CDR3aa: CASSLEGGRQGYNEQFF

v_gene: TRBV9
d_gene: TRBD1
abundance: NA
j_gene: TRBJ2-3
CDR3nt: TGTGCCAGCAGCTCACAGGGGGGAATGGATACGCAGTATTTT
CDR3aa: CASSSQGGMDTQYF

v_gene: TRBV7-2
d_gene: NA
abundance: NA
j_gene: TRBJ2-1
CDR3nt: TGTGCCAGCAGCTTAAGGGCCCCCATAGGGGCCTCCCATGAGCAGTTCTTC
CDR3aa: CASSLRAPIGASHEQFF

v_gene: TRBV12-3/TRBV12-4
d_gene: TRBD2
abundance: NA
j_gene: TRBJ2-5
CDR3nt: TGTGCCAGCCGAGCCCCTAGCGGGGGGCAACTGTACTTC
CDR3aa: CASRAPSGGQLYF

v_gene: TRBV9
d_gene: NA
abundance: NA
j_gene: TRBJ2-2
CDR3nt: TGTGCCAGCAGCGCCAGGGTGGAAGGAGCCGGGGAGCTGTTTTTT
CDR3aa: CASSARVEGAGELFF

v_gene: TRBV10-3
d_gene: NA
abundance: NA
j_gene: TRBJ2-1
CDR3nt: TGTGCCATCAGTGAGGGAGGGGGCGGCAATGAGCAGTTCTTC
CDR3aa: CAISEGGGGNEQFF

v_gene: TRBV10-3
d_gene: TRBD1
abundance: NA
j_gene: TRBJ1-2
CDR3nt: TGTGCCATCAGTGAGTCCGGGACAGCTCGAACCTATGGCTACACCTTC
CDR3aa: CAISESGTARTYGYTF

v_gene: TRBV5-1
d_gene: TRBD2
abundance: NA
j_gene: TRBJ2-3
CDR3nt: TGCGCCAGCAGCCTCGGGACTAGCGGCACAGATACGCAGTATTTT
CDR3aa: CASSLGTSGTDTQYF

v_gene: TRBV7-9
d_gene: NA
abundance: NA
j_gene: TRBJ2-3
CDR3nt: TGTGCCAGCAGCCCCAGGGTAACAGATACGCAGTATTTT
CDR3aa: CASSPRVTDTQYF

v_gene: TRBV27
d_gene: TRBD1
abundance: NA
j_gene: TRBJ2-7
CDR3nt: TGTGCCAGCAGTTTCTGGGACAGGGTTTTGTACGAGCAGTACTTC
CDR3aa: CASSFWDRVLYEQYF

v_gene: TRBV27
d_gene: NA
abundance: NA
j_gene: TRBJ2-7
CDR3nt: TGTGCCAGCAGTGGTCAGGACAGATCCTACGAGCAGTACTTC
CDR3aa: CASSGQDRSYEQYF

v_gene: TRBV6-5
d_gene: NA
abundance: NA
j_gene: TRBJ1-2
CDR3nt: TGTGCCAGCAGTTACAAACAGGTTAACTATGGCTACACCTTC
CDR3aa: CASSYKQVNYGYTF

v_gene: TRBV7-9
d_gene: NA
abundance: NA
j_gene: TRBJ1-5
CDR3nt: TGTGCCAGCAGCTTGGCACGAAATCAGCCCCAGCATTTT
CDR3aa: CASSLARNQPQHF

v_gene: TRBV5-1
d_gene: TRBD2
abundance: NA
j_gene: TRBJ2-7
CDR3nt: TGCGCCAGCAGGATAGCGGGAGGGCCTTACGAGCAGTACTTC
CDR3aa: CASRIAGGPYEQYF

v_gene: TRBV7-2
d_gene: TRBD2
abundance: NA
j_gene: TRBJ2-7
CDR3nt: TGTGCCAGCAGCTTACACGGCGCGGGAGGGCCCTACGAGCAGTACTTC
CDR3aa: CASSLHGAGGPYEQYF

v_gene: TRBV9
d_gene: TRBD2
abundance: NA
j_gene: TRBJ2-7
CDR3nt: TGTGCCAGCAGCGTAAATAGGGCTAGCGGGGCTTACGAGCAGTACTTC
CDR3aa: CASSVNRASGAYEQYF

v_gene: TRBV6-5
d_gene: TRBD1
abundance: NA
j_gene: TRBJ1-5
CDR3nt: TGTGCCAGCAGAACCGGGACAGGGGGTAATCAGCCCCAGCATTTT
CDR3aa: CASRTGTGGNQPQHF

v_gene: TRBV5-5
d_gene: NA
abundance: NA
j_gene: TRBJ2-7
CDR3nt: TGTGCCAGCAGCGGATACAGCAGCTCCTACGAGCAGTACTTC
CDR3aa: CASSGYSSSYEQYF

v_gene: TRBV7-9
d_gene: NA
abundance: NA
j_gene: TRBJ1-3
CDR3nt: TGTGCCAGCAGCGCCCAGGGAGGCTCTGGAAACACCATATATTTT
CDR3aa: CASSAQGGSGNTIYF

v_gene: TRBV6-5
d_gene: TRBD2
abundance: NA
j_gene: TRBJ2-1
CDR3nt: TGTGCCAGCAGTCGTAGCGGGGGTGACAATGAGCAGTTCTTC
CDR3aa: CASSRSGGDNEQFF

v_gene: TRBV19
d_gene: NA
abundance: NA
j_gene: TRBJ1-1
CDR3nt: TGTGCCAGTAGTCCCGGGGGAGGTCGGACTGAAGCTTTCTTT
CDR3aa: CASSPGGGRTEAFF

v_gene: TRBV5-6
d_gene: NA
abundance: NA
j_gene: TRBJ2-5
CDR3nt: TGTGCCAGCAGCCCCTCCGGGGTAGCTCAAGAGACCCAGTACTTC
CDR3aa: CASSPSGVAQETQYF

v_gene: TRBV7-2
d_gene: NA
abundance: NA
j_gene: TRBJ2-1
CDR3nt: TGTGCCAGCAGCGTCCGGAGGCTCCGGAGCTCCTACAATGAGCAGTTCTTC
CDR3aa: CASSVRRLRSSYNEQFF

v_gene: TRBV2
d_gene: TRBD2
abundance: NA
j_gene: TRBJ2-7
CDR3nt: TGTGCCAGCAGGGGAAGCGGGAGGCTCTCCTACGAGCAGTACTTC
CDR3aa: CASRGSGRLSYEQYF

v_gene: TRBV27
d_gene: TRBD1
abundance: NA
j_gene: TRBJ1-5
CDR3nt: TGTGCCAGCAATCGACAGGGGGCAAATCAGCCCCAGCATTTT
CDR3aa: CASNRQGANQPQHF

v_gene: TRBV3-1/TRBV3-2
d_gene: TRBD2
abundance: NA
j_gene: TRBJ2-7
CDR3nt: TGTGCCAGCAGCCAAGGGACTAGCGATAACTACGAGCAGTACTTC
CDR3aa: CASSQGTSDNYEQYF

v_gene: TRBV7-6
d_gene: NA
abundance: NA
j_gene: TRBJ2-2
CDR3nt: TGTGCCAGCAGCTTGGGACAGAACACCGGGGAGCTGTTTTTT
CDR3aa: CASSLGQNTGELFF

v_gene: TRBV27
d_gene: TRBD2
abundance: NA
j_gene: TRBJ2-5
CDR3nt: TGTGCCAGCAGTTTAGGCGGGGGGGCAGCAGAGACCCAGTACTTC
CDR3aa: CASSLGGGAAETQYF

v_gene: TRBV9
d_gene: NA
abundance: NA
j_gene: TRBJ2-7
CDR3nt: TGTGCCAGCAGCCGCGGGACCTGGGACTACGAGCAGTACTTC
CDR3aa: CASSRGTWDYEQYF

v_gene: TRBV19
d_gene: TRBD1
abundance: NA
j_gene: TRBJ2-7
CDR3nt: TGTGCCAGTAGTTCCGGGACAGGGTCCTACGAGCAGTACTTC
CDR3aa: CASSSGTGSYEQYF

v_gene: TRBV6-7
d_gene: NA
abundance: once
j_gene: TRBJ2-5
CDR3nt: TGTGCCAGCAGTTACTTCATAGACAGCCAAGAGACCCAGTACTTC
CDR3aa: CASSYFIDSQETQYF

v_gene: TRBV3-1/TRBV3-2
d_gene: NA
abundance: NA
j_gene: TRBJ2-6
CDR3nt: TGTGCCAGCAGCCAAGGGGGCTTCTCTGGGGCCAACGTCCTGACTTTC
CDR3aa: CASSQGGFSGANVLTF

v_gene: TRBV6-6
d_gene: NA
abundance: few
j_gene: TRBJ1-5
CDR3nt: TGTGCCAGCAGTTACTCGACAGGTCCCTATCAGCCCCAGCATTTT
CDR3aa: CASSYSTGPYQPQHF

v_gene: TRBV20-1
d_gene: NA
abundance: NA
j_gene: TRBJ1-2
CDR3nt: TGCAGTGCTAGTAACCCCGCGGAGGGAAACTATGGCTACACCTTC
CDR3aa: CSASNPAEGNYGYTF

v_gene: TRBV24-1
d_gene: TRBD1
abundance: NA
j_gene: TRBJ2-5
CDR3nt: TGTGCCACCAGTGACCCCGGGACAGGGGGCGGGAGTCCGGAGACCCAGTACTTC
CDR3aa: CATSDPGTGGGSPETQYF

v_gene: TRBV4-1
d_gene: NA
abundance: few
j_gene: TRBJ2-1
CDR3nt: TGCGCCAGCAGCCAAGAAGGATCACTAGTAATCCACAATGAGCAGTTCTTC
CDR3aa: CASSQEGSLVIHNEQFF

v_gene: TRBV7-2
d_gene: TRBD1
abundance: NA
j_gene: TRBJ1-1
CDR3nt: TGTGCCAGCAGCTTATTTTGGACAGGGGGCACTGAAGCTTTCTTT
CDR3aa: CASSLFWTGGTEAFF

v_gene: TRBV12-3/TRBV12-4
d_gene: NA
abundance: NA
j_gene: TRBJ2-7
CDR3nt: TGTGCCAGCAGTTTAACAGGGTCCTACGAGCAGTACTTC
CDR3aa: CASSLTGSYEQYF

v_gene: TRBV6-1
d_gene: TRBD2
abundance: NA
j_gene: TRBJ2-5
CDR3nt: TGTGCCAGCAGTGAATTAGCGGGGGGAGAGACCCAGTACTTC
CDR3aa: CASSELAGGETQYF

v_gene: TRBV28
d_gene: NA
abundance: NA
j_gene: TRBJ1-6
CDR3nt: TGTGCCAGCACCCGGACAGTTACCTATAATTCACCCCTCCACTTT
CDR3aa: CASTRTVTYNSPLHF

v_gene: TRBV29-1
d_gene: TRBD1
abundance: NA
j_gene: TRBJ2-7
CDR3nt: TGCAGCGCCTTAGGGGACAGGGGCTACGAGCAGTACTTC
CDR3aa: CSALGDRGYEQYF

v_gene: TRBV18
d_gene: NA
abundance: NA
j_gene: TRBJ1-1
CDR3nt: TGTGCCAGCTCACTAAACATGCCACCCAACACTGAAGCTTTCTTT
CDR3aa: CASSLNMPPNTEAFF

v_gene: TRBV6-2/TRBV6-3
d_gene: TRBD2
abundance: NA
j_gene: TRBJ2-7
CDR3nt: TGTGCCAGCAGTCACACTACTAGCGGGAGGGGGCAGTACTTC
CDR3aa: CASSHTTSGRGQYF

v_gene: TRBV7-9
d_gene: TRBD1
abundance: NA
j_gene: TRBJ1-4
CDR3nt: TGTGCCAGCAGCTCGCTGAACAGGGGGACTAATGAAAAACTGTTTTTT
CDR3aa: CASSSLNRGTNEKLFF

v_gene: TRBV19
d_gene: TRBD1
abundance: once
j_gene: TRBJ1-5
CDR3nt: TGTGCCAGTAGTCTTCAGGACAGGGGGCTTCAGCCCCAGCATTTT
CDR3aa: CASSLQDRGLQPQHF